The 31 T cell receptor beta chains reported below all come from one sample, sequenced in a study of T cells in Graves' hyperthyroidism and ophthalmopathy. RNA transcripts gave rise to amplified TCR beta CDR3 regions. When the TCR CDR3 underwent first-round RT-PCR, the HTBI primer set was used. One entry per CDR3 protein results from TCRdb running MiXCR on the multiplex PCR reads. The sample lists 150,000 to 200,000 distinct CDR3 sequences; about 17% were seen once. The sequencing input was blood. Receptors originate from a woman aged 50 to 65 with Graves' hyperthyroidism.

This clonotype appeared many times. The V gene is TRBV2, the J gene TRBJ1-5, with a weak D call TRBD1 (6 bases). V was shortened by 8 bases and J by 6 bases, with 14 bases between the two germline ends. CDR1 is SNHLY, CDR2 FYNNEI, per germline. The CDR3 consists of 13 residues. CDR3 DNA sequence: TGTGCCAGCGCCCTACAGGGATTTCAGCCCCAGCATTTT. Encoded protein: CASALQGFQPQHF.

Ten or more counts support this clonotype. CDR3 sequence reads: CASSVELAGGFQHGELFF. The CDR3 nucleotides read TGTGCCAGCAGCGTAGAACTAGCGGGCGGTTTTCAGCACGGGGAGCTGTTTTTT. The V and J genes are TRBV9 and TRBJ2-2; 9 nucleotides match TRBD2. V was pared by 0 bases and J by 7 bases, with 13 bases of the junction left unmatched. The CDR3 is 18 amino acids. CDR1 is SGDLS, CDR2 YYNGEE, per germline.

This clonotype was seen ten or more times. This chain joins TRBV7-9 and TRBJ1-5; D ambiguous. The CDR3 is made up of 12 amino acids. In germline, CDR1 is SEHNR, CDR2 FQNEAQ (reference sequence). Trimming stripped 1 base from V and 9 bases from J, with 7 bases between. CDR3 loop: CASSLDVGPQHF. The CDR3 bases are TGTGCCAGCAGCTTAGATGTCGGGCCCCAGCATTTT.

CDR3 residues: CSVRTGGNQPQHF. The DNA of the CDR3 is TGCAGCGTAAGGACAGGGGGAAATCAGCCCCAGCATTTT. The chain carries TRBV29-1 and TRBJ1-5, with 10 bases identical to TRBD1. J lost 4 bases, V lost 6 bases, and 3 bases had no gene match. The length of the CDR3 is 13 residues. Germline CDR1 is SQVTM and CDR2 is ANQGSEA. The full variable domain, with the rest looked up from reference TRBV29-1 and TRBJ1-5, is SAVISQKPSRDICQRGTSLTIQCQVDSQVTMMFWYRQQPGQSLTLIATANQGSEATYESGFVIDKFPISRPNLTFSTLTVSNMSPEDSSIYLCSVRTGGNQPQHFGDGTRLSIL.

This clonotype has ten or more counts. V usage is TRBV5-1 and J usage is TRBJ2-5; D ambiguous. The CDR3 extends over 12 amino acids. Germline V gives CDR1 SGHRS, CDR2 YFSETQ. The ends were cut back, 3 bases at V and 3 bases at J, with 6 bases in the middle. The CDR3: CASSSSEETQYF. For the CDR3, the DNA is TGCGCCAGCAGCTCCTCGGAAGAGACCCAGTACTTC.

This clonotype has a count of ten or more. The chain combines TRBV12-3 or TRBV12-4 with TRBJ1-5; the D gene is possibly TRBD1 (5 bases). V lost 2 bases to trimming and J lost 7 bases, with 18 bases between them. The CDR3 totals 16 residues. Written as DNA, the CDR3 is TGTGCCAGCAGTTTAATGGGTGGGGCGGGGCGGCAGCCCCAGCATTTT. Translated, it gives CASSLMGGAGRQPQHF.

This clonotype came up a few times. The junction does not match germline at one end; this may be a read error. The chain is built from TRBV5-4 and TRBJ2-7; D possibly uses TRBD1 or TRBD2 (5 bases each). Germline V gene data show CDR1 as SGHNT and CDR2 as YYREEE (reference sequence). This CDR3 is built from 14 residues. The CDR3 sequence is CAGSPGTVSYEQYF. The DNA of the CDR3 is TGTGCCGGCAGCCCCGGGACGGTCTCCTACGAGCAGTACTTC.

This clonotype was counted at least ten times. The chain is built from TRBV6-2 or TRBV6-3 and TRBJ1-2; D is perhaps TRBD1 (6 bases). This CDR3 comprises 15 residues. The V end was cut by 0 bases, the J end by 4 bases, with 12 bases between. Germline assignment: CDR1 MNHEY and CDR2 SVGEGT. The CDR3 sequence: CASSYSGQRGYGYTF. In DNA form, the CDR3 reads TGTGCCAGCAGTTACTCAGGACAGAGGGGCTATGGCTACACCTTC.

This clonotype was counted at least ten times. V gene TRBV7-9 combines with J gene TRBJ2-3, with a tentative D call TRBD1 (5 bases). V lost 5 bases and J lost 0, with 9 bases in between. Germline-derived CDR1 and CDR2 are SEHNR and FQNEAQ (reference sequence). The CDR3 runs 14 residues. CDR3: CASSPTDSTDTQYF. As DNA, the CDR3 is TGTGCCAGCAGCCCGACAGACAGCACAGATACGCAGTATTTT.

In this sample, this clonotype turned up many times. The genes are TRBV7-6 and TRBJ1-1, with TRBD1 as a possible D gene (6 bases). Germline-derived CDR1 and CDR2 are SGHVS and FNYEAQ. The CDR3 runs to 16 residues. Deletions cut 5 bases from V and 1 base from J, with 17 bases between. This chain's CDR3 is CASSTLTGTSNTEAFF. CDR3 nucleotide sequence: TGTGCCAGCAGCACCCTCACCGGGACATCGAACACTGAAGCTTTCTTT.

This rearrangement joins TRBV5-1 to TRBJ2-7; 7 nucleotides align to TRBD2. Germline values: CDR1 SGHRS, CDR2 YFSETQ. V shed 0 bases and J 3 bases; nucleotides not matched to a gene: 6. The CDR3 loop spans 15 amino acids. CDR3 in DNA: TGCGCCAGCAGCTTGGAGGGCAGGGAGGGCTACGAGCAGTACTTC. Translating it yields CASSLEGREGYEQYF. The full variable domain, rest sourced from reference TRBV5-1 and TRBJ2-7, is KAGVTQTPRYLIKTRGQQVTLSCSPISGHRSVSWYQQTPGQGLQFLFEYFSETQRNKGNFPGRFSGRQFSNSRSEMNVSTLELGDSALYLCASSLEGREGYEQYFGPGTRLTVT.

The chain carries TRBV19 and TRBJ2-2; perhaps TRBD1 as D (5 bases). The V end was cut by 1 base, the J end by 6 bases, with 18 bases between. CDR3 length: 17 amino acids. Germline V CDR1 and CDR2: LNHDA, SQIVND (reference sequence). CDR3 DNA sequence: TGTGCCAGTAGTATAGCTCTCTGGCAGGGCCTGCCCGGGGAGCTGTTTTTT. Its translation: CASSIALWQGLPGELFF.

This clonotype came up many times. V and J are TRBV7-9 and TRBJ2-5, with D unclear. V gave up 5 bases and J gave up 2 bases, with 12 bases separating them. The CDR3 runs to 14 residues. Germline loops: CDR1 SEHNR, CDR2 FQNEAQ (reference sequence). CDR3: CASSQQSLQETQYF. The DNA of the CDR3 is TGTGCCAGCAGCCAACAAAGCCTGCAAGAGACCCAGTACTTC. The variable domain in full, completed from reference TRBV7-9 and TRBJ2-5, reads DTGVSQNPRHKITKRGQNVTFRCDPISEHNRLYWYRQTLGQGPEFLTYFQNEAQLEKSRLLSDRFSAERPKGSFSTLEIQRTEQGDSAMYLCASSQQSLQETQYFGPGTRLLVL.

This chain links TRBV7-3 with TRBJ2-3; 9 nucleotides match TRBD2. The V gene's germline CDR1 is SGHTA and CDR2 FQGTGA. J lost 5 bases, V lost 0 bases, and 6 bases had no gene match. This CDR3 has 16 residues. The CDR3 region is CASSLTGSGGLDTQYF. As DNA, the CDR3 is TGTGCCAGCAGCTTAACGGGTAGCGGGGGTTTAGATACGCAGTATTTT. Full variable domain (rest looked up from reference TRBV7-3 and TRBJ2-3): GAGVSQTPSNKVTEKGKYVELRCDPISGHTALYWYRQSLGQGPEFLIYFQGTGAADDSGLPNDRFFAVRPEGSVSTLKIQRTERGDSAVYLCASSLTGSGGLDTQYFGPGTRLTVL.

This clonotype has at least ten counts. V and J are TRBV14 and TRBJ2-7; the D gene is possibly TRBD1 (6 bases). CDR3 length: 14 residues. Germline loops: CDR1 SGHDN, CDR2 FVKESK. V lost 8 bases and J 2 bases, leaving 16 bases between the germline ends. CDR3 region: CASRPQGSAYEQYF. CDR3 DNA: TGTGCCAGCCGCCCACAGGGTTCTGCCTACGAGCAGTACTTC.

This clonotype was seen at least ten times. J is TRBJ1-6 and V is TRBV5-4, with D hard to call. V dropped 4 bases and J dropped 8 bases, with 10 bases sitting between them. This CDR3 is built from 13 residues. The germline CDR1 and CDR2 sequences are SGHNT and YYREEE (reference sequence). CDR3 DNA: TGTGCCAGCAGCGCGAGCCCAGATTCACCCCTCCACTTT. Protein sequence: CASSASPDSPLHF.

This clonotype was observed at least ten times. The chain is built from TRBV6-2 or TRBV6-3 and TRBJ2-2, with D possibly matching TRBD2 (6 bases). CDR3 length equals 16 residues. The V gene lost 0 bases and the J gene lost 2 bases, with 10 bases spanning the gap. The germline V gene has CDR1 MNHEY and CDR2 SVGEGT. CDR3 region: CASSYSPLANTGELFF. The CDR3 DNA is TGTGCCAGCAGTTACTCGCCACTAGCTAACACCGGGGAGCTGTTTTTT.

This clonotype has ten or more counts. CDR3 region: CASSPGYASPLHF. In DNA form, the CDR3 reads TGTGCCAGCAGCCCGGGGTATGCTTCACCCCTCCACTTT. The chain couples TRBV7-3 to TRBJ1-6; D is uncertain. CDR1 is SGHTA and CDR2 is FQGTGA in the germline V gene. With 5 bases removed from V and 9 bases from J, the gap between germline ends came to 11 bases. CDR3 length: 13 residues.

This clonotype was counted ten times or more. The chain combines TRBV20-1 with TRBJ2-2, with 7 bases fitting TRBD1. The ends lost 4 bases at V and 4 bases at J; junction bases unmatched: 6. This CDR3 comprises 14 residues. In germline, CDR1 is DFQATT, CDR2 SNEGSKA (reference sequence). DNA for the CDR3: TGCAGTGCTATTCGACAGGGCCGCACCGGGGAGCTGTTTTTT. Translating gives CSAIRQGRTGELFF.

This clonotype was seen ten or more times. This chain connects TRBV6-1 to TRBJ1-2; D not certain. V was cut by 9 bases and J by 1 base, with 12 bases left in between. CDR3 length: 13 amino acids. Germline V gene data show CDR1 as MNHNS and CDR2 as SASEGT. CDR3 coding DNA: TGTGCCAGTTGGACGGGCGATAACTATGGCTACACCTTC. Residues: CASWTGDNYGYTF.

The sample holds many counts of this clonotype. J is TRBJ1-2 and V is TRBV7-9; TRBD1 matches at 8 bases. V lost 4 bases to trimming and J lost 2 bases; unmatched junction nucleotides: 6. This CDR3 has 15 residues. Germline V CDR1 and CDR2: SEHNR, FQNEAQ (reference sequence). CDR3: CASSSLTGVNYGYTF. The CDR3 DNA is TGTGCCAGCAGCTCCCTGACAGGGGTCAACTATGGCTACACCTTC.

At least ten counts were recorded for this clonotype. The chain couples TRBV28 to TRBJ1-6, with 7 bases fitting TRBD1. The V and J ends lost 2 bases and 3 bases, in that order; junction bases with no gene match: 1. The CDR3 contains 15 residues. Germline V gives CDR1 MDHEN, CDR2 SYDVKM. CDR3 DNA: TGTGCCAGCAGTTTAAGGACAGGCTATAATTCACCCCTCCACTTT. This codes for CASSLRTGYNSPLHF.

Concerning this clonotype itself: One base away lies a much larger clone, so this may be a sequencing read error. V and J are TRBV19 and TRBJ1-5; D perhaps matches TRBD1 (5 bases). CDR1 is LNHDA and CDR2 is SQIVND in the germline V gene (reference sequence). There are 13 residues in the CDR3. Trimming shortened V by 8 bases and J by 0 bases, and 8 bases separated the two germline ends. CDR3 coding DNA: TGTGCCAGTCAAAGGGGTAGCAATCAGCCCCAGCATTTT. Translation: CASQRGSNQPQHF.

The table lists this clonotype with many counts. The J gene is TRBJ2-7, the V gene TRBV5-1; 9 bases align to TRBD1. Trimming removed 4 bases from V and 3 bases from J; junction bases left unmatched: 8. Germline V gives CDR1 SGHRS, CDR2 YFSETQ. CDR3 length: 15 amino acids. CDR3: CASSPTGGWGYEQYF. DNA of the CDR3: TGCGCCAGCAGCCCAACAGGGGGCTGGGGCTACGAGCAGTACTTC. Together with reference TRBV5-1 and TRBJ2-7, the CDR3 gives the full variable domain: KAGVTQTPRYLIKTRGQQVTLSCSPISGHRSVSWYQQTPGQGLQFLFEYFSETQRNKGNFPGRFSGRQFSNSRSEMNVSTLELGDSALYLCASSPTGGWGYEQYFGPGTRLTVT.

Remarks on this clonotype: A clone one base away is much larger, so this may be a read error. The chain is built from TRBV3-1 and TRBJ1-2, with 7 bases matching TRBD1. The CDR3 is made up of 15 amino acids. Germline loops: CDR1 LGHDT, CDR2 YNNKEL (reference sequence). In DNA, the CDR3 is TGTGCCGGCAGCCACCCGGGAGGGGGCTTCTATGGCTACACCTTC. The encoded protein is CAGSHPGGGFYGYTF.

This clonotype was recorded at least ten times. This sequence joins TRBV7-2 and TRBJ1-2; unclear D gene. Trimming removed 1 base from V and 0 bases from J, with 6 bases in between. CDR3 length equals 14 residues. The germline gives CDR1 SGHTA, CDR2 FQGNSA. CDR3 in DNA: TGTGCCAGCAGCTTAGTAGACACTAACTATGGCTACACCTTC. It yields the protein CASSLVDTNYGYTF.

This clonotype was seen ten or more times. The CDR3 nucleotides are TGTGCCAGCAGGGGACTTAGGGGCAATCAGCCCCAGCATTTT. This translates into CASRGLRGNQPQHF. The J gene is TRBJ1-5, the V gene TRBV2, with D perhaps TRBD1 (5 bases). This CDR3 region has 14 residues. Trimming removed 6 bases from V and 2 bases from J, with 11 bases in between. Germline CDR1 and CDR2: SNHLY and FYNNEI.

This clonotype was recorded many times. The genes are TRBV6-5 and TRBJ2-1; 8 nucleotides align to TRBD2. Germline assignment: CDR1 MNHEY and CDR2 SVGAGI. The CDR3 covers 16 residues. V gave up 2 bases and J gave up 5 bases; unmatched junction bases: 8. CDR3 DNA: TGTGCCAGCAGTTACCGCGGGGTGCGGGGGGACAATGAGCAGTTCTTC. This translates into CASSYRGVRGDNEQFF.

This clonotype was found many times. CDR3: CASSPEGRSPLHF. The DNA for the CDR3 is TGTGCCAGCAGCCCCGAGGGGCGCTCACCCCTCCACTTT. The V gene is TRBV4-2, the J gene TRBJ1-6; D is possibly TRBD1 (5 bases). Trimming cost V 4 bases and J 10 bases, with 11 bases left between them. Per the germline V gene, CDR1 is LGHNA and CDR2 is YNFKEQ. The CDR3 sequence is 13 residues long.

This clonotype was seen ten or more times. The chain is built from TRBV6-2 or TRBV6-3 and TRBJ1-3; tentatively, D is TRBD1 (6 bases). Per germline, CDR1 MNHEY and CDR2 SVGEGT. CDR3 length: 14 residues. Trimming removed 2 bases at V and 3 bases at J, with 8 bases between. CDR3 loop: CASSYGTNGNTIYF. CDR3 coding DNA: TGTGCCAGCAGTTACGGGACAAATGGAAACACCATATATTTT.

This clonotype was seen many times. J is TRBJ1-1 and V is TRBV29-1; 7 nucleotides align to TRBD1. From germline, CDR1 is SQVTM and CDR2 ANQGSEA. The CDR3 spans 13 residues. With 3 bases clipped from V and 0 bases from J, the junction kept 1 base outside the gene matches. The chain's CDR3 is CSVEGQMNTEAFF. The DNA of the CDR3 is TGCAGCGTTGAGGGACAGATGAACACTGAAGCTTTCTTT.